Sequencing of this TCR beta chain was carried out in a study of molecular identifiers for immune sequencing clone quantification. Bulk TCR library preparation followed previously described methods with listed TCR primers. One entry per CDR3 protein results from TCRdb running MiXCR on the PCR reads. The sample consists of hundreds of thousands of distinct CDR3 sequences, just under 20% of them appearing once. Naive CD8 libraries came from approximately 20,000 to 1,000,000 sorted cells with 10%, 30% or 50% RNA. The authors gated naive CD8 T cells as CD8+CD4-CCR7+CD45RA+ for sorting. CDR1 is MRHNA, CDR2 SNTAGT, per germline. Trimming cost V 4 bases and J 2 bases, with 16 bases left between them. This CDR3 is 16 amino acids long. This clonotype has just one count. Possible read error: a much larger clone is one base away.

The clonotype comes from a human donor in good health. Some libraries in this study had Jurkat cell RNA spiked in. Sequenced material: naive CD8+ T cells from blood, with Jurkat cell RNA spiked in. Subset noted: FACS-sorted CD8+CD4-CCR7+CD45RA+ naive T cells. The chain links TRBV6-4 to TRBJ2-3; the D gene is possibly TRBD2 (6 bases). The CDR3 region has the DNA TGTGCCAGCAGTGGCCTGGCGGGGTGTCTCACAGATACGCAGTATTTT. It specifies CASSGLAGCLTDTQYF.